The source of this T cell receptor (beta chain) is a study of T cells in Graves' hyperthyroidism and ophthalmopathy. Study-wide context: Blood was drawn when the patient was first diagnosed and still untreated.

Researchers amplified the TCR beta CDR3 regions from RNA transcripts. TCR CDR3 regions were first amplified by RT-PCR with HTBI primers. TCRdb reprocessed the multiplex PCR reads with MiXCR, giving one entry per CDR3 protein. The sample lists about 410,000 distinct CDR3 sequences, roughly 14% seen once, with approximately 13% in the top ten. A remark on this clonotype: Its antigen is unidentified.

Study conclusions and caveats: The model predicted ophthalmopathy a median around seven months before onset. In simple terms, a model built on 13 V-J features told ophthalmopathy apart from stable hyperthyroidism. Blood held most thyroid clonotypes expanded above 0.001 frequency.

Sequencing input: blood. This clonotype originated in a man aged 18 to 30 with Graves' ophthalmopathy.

The CDR3 is CASSWTGNVHCTF. CDR3 sequence (DNA): TGTGCCAGCAGCTGGACAGGGAACGTACACTGCACCTTC. J is TRBJ1-2 and V is TRBV6-1; 8 bases map to TRBD1. The germline V gene has CDR1 MNHNS and CDR2 SASEGT. After removal of 6 bases from V and 13 bases from J, the junction contained 13 bases not matched to a gene. The CDR3 sequence is 13 residues long.